This TCR beta chain was recorded in a study of blood T cell repertoires in COVID-19. About the study: Samples of COVID-19 (acute and convalescent) were obtained from the United States, Italy and Spain. The cDNA or gDNA used as material had been derived from T cells, B-cell-depleted T cells, or PBMCs.

Data came from immunoSEQ multiplex PCR; TCRdb stores just in-frame clones and leaves some out. Of about 75,000 clones listed, approximately 92% are singletons. This clone has a single count. Trimming shortened V by 8 bases and J by 2 bases, and 13 bases separated the two germline ends. The CDR3 has 13 residues. Input material: peripheral blood. This receptor was identified in a human donor in a cohort sampled during active COVID-19. This chain uses TRBV12-3 or TRBV12-4 with TRBJ2-7, with D possibly being TRBD2 (6 bases). The CDR3 sequence: CASRGEPPYEQYF. DNA for the CDR3: TGTGCCAGCCGCGGGGAACCTCCCTACGAGCAGTACTTC.